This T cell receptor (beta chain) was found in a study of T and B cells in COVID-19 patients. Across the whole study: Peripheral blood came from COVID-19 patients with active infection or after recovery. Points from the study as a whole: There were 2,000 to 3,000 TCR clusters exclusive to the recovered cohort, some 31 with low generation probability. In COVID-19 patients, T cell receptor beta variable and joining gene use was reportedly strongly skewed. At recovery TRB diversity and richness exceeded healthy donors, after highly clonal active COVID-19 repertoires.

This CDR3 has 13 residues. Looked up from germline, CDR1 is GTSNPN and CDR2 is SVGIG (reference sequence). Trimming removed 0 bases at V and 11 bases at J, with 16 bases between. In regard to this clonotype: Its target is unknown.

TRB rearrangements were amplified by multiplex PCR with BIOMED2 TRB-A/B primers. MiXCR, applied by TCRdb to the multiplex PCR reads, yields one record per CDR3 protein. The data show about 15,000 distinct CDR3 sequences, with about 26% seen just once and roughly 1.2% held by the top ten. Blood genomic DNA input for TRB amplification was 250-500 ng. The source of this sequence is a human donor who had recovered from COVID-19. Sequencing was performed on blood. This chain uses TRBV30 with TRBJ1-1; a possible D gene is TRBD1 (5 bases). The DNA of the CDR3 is TGTGCCTGGAGTGTACGGGCTCCAGGGAAGGCTTTCTTT. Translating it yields CAWSVRAPGKAFF.